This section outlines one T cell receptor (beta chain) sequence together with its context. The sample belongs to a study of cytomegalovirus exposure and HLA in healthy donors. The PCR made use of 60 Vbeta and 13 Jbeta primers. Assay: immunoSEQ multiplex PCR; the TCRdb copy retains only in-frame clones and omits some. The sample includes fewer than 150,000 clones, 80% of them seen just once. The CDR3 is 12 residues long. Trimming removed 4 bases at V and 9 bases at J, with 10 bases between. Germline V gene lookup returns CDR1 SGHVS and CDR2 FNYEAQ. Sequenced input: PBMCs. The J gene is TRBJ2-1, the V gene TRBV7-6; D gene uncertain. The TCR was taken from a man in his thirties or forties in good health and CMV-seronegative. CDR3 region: CASSYDSVEQFF. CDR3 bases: TGTGCCAGCAGCTACGACTCGGTTGAGCAGTTCTTC.